The clone carrying this TCR beta chain was detected ten times or more. The antigen is not known. Trimming removed 6 bases from V and 2 bases from J; junction bases left unmatched: 16. The CDR3 extends over 17 amino acids. CDR1 is SQVTM and CDR2 is ANQGSEA in the germline V gene. Unsorted whole blood yielded blood RNA, and germline DNA was extracted as well. Prior to the surgical procedure, 4 to 4.5 milliliters of peripheral blood were collected. The sample belongs to a study of tumor-infiltrating lymphocytes in primary liver carcinoma. On the study more broadly: Regardless of tissue type, samples showed similar yields of roughly 3.65 to 8 million productive TCRbeta reads. Notes on the study in general: Tumor region pairs overlapped more than did tumor-adjacent and tumor-blood pairs. Tumors and blood were compared for top-250-clone fraction, and tumors had the significantly higher value (p = 0.039).

Total RNA amounting to approximately 460 ng was the source from which TCR beta cDNA was made with a constant-region primer. TCR beta libraries came from three nested multiplex PCR rounds using slightly modified ARM-PCR. The study ran its first two PCR rounds for approximately 11 cycles each, using TRBV1-TRBV30 forward primers and a C-beta reverse primer. TCRdb reprocessed the multiplex PCR reads with MiXCR, giving one entry per CDR3 protein. The table shows 190,000 or so distinct CDR3 sequences, with less than 70% occurring only once. The rearrangement uses TRBV29-1 and TRBJ2-3; 8 bases are shared with TRBD1. Material: peripheral blood. The sequence derives from a woman aged 55-69 years with primary liver carcinoma and hepatitis B virus infection. This chain's CDR3 is CSVSPARTGSFTDTQYF. CDR3 in DNA: TGCAGCGTCTCCCCAGCCCGGACAGGGTCATTCACAGATACGCAGTATTTT.